These 15 T cell receptor beta chains share one sample of origin, sequenced in a study of T cell repertoires in cytomegalovirus infection. MiXCR was run by TCRdb on the reads, yielding one entry per CDR3 protein. The sample lists around 530,000 distinct CDR3 sequences, about 26% occurring once. The sample taken for sequencing was PBMCs. The receptors stem from a human donor in good health (CMV status not recorded). Some clones in this sample may be carry-over from other donors' samples.

CDR3 region: CASRGGLALSYNEQFF. CDR3 nucleotide sequence: TGTGCCAGCAGGGGGGGGCTAGCGCTTTCCTACAATGAGCAGTTCTTC. The chain employs TRBV27 and TRBJ2-1; tentatively, D is TRBD2 (7 bases). The CDR3 runs to 16 residues. Germline lookup yields CDR1 MNHEY and CDR2 SMNVEV (reference sequence). Trimming stripped 6 bases from V and 1 base from J, with 16 bases between.

The J gene is TRBJ2-3, the V gene TRBV2; D unresolved. Looked up from germline, CDR1 is SNHLY and CDR2 is FYNNEI. Trimming cost V 2 bases and J 2 bases, with 11 bases left between them. The CDR3 spans 15 residues. The CDR3 here is CASSEFWRPTDTQYF. The CDR3 DNA is TGTGCCAGCAGTGAATTTTGGAGACCCACAGATACGCAGTATTTT.

This clonotype was picked up a small number of times. The chain is built from TRBV7-6 and TRBJ2-1; 7 positions match TRBD2. The CDR3 totals 13 residues. CDR1 is SGHVS and CDR2 is FNYEAQ in the germline V gene. Losses at the gene ends were 1 base for V and 8 bases for J; bases not matched to a gene: 2. CDR3 bases: TGTGCCAGCAGCTTAGTCGGGGGGTATGAGCAGTTCTTC. Residues: CASSLVGGYEQFF.

The chain carries TRBV27 and TRBJ2-7, with TRBD2 matching 8 bases. Germline V gene lookup returns CDR1 MNHEY and CDR2 SMNVEV (reference sequence). The CDR3 is made up of 17 amino acids. Germline trimming cut 5 bases from V and 5 bases from J; bases unmatched to any gene: 17. In nucleotides, the CDR3 is TGTGCCAGCAGTACATTACGGACGGGAGGGCCTTTCCACGAGCAGTACTTC. It translates to CASSTLRTGGPFHEQYF.

DNA of the CDR3: TGTGCCAACCTTCCGTCGTGGGCCAACCACACCGGGGAGCTGTTTTTT. Its protein product is CANLPSWANHTGELFF. The gene calls are TRBV19 and TRBJ2-2; D is unresolved. CDR1 and CDR2 from the germline V gene are LNHDA and SQIVND (reference sequence). The V gene lost 10 bases and the J gene lost 3 bases, with 21 bases spanning the gap. This CDR3 comprises 16 residues.

This clonotype was counted between two and nine times. The chain carries TRBV7-9 and TRBJ1-2; tentative D call: TRBD1 (6 bases). The germline V and J ends were trimmed by 1 base and 5 bases, with 17 bases remaining between them. CDR1 is SEHNR and CDR2 is FQNEAQ in the germline V gene (reference sequence). CDR3 length equals 16 residues. The CDR3 loop reads CASSLDGSGGGYGYTF. In DNA, the CDR3 is TGTGCCAGCAGCTTAGACGGTTCCGGGGGCGGTTATGGCTACACCTTC.

Only a few counts were recorded for this clonotype. This chain uses TRBV7-2 with TRBJ2-4, with 8 bases that match TRBD1. The V gene end was trimmed by 5 bases and the J gene end by 6 bases; junction bases not matched to a gene: 9. The CDR3 has 15 amino acids. CDR1 is SGHTA, CDR2 FQGNSA, per germline. CDR3 loop: CASSPQGAAGNIQYF. The CDR3 bases are TGTGCCAGCAGCCCGCAGGGGGCCGCGGGAAACATTCAGTACTTC.

The rearrangement links TRBV19 to TRBJ2-2; D not certain. Germline CDR1 and CDR2: LNHDA and SQIVND (reference sequence). CDR3 size: 14 residues. Trimming took 9 bases from V and 2 from J, leaving 13 bases between them. CDR3 DNA: TGTGCCAGCCGGGTCCTCCCAAACACCGGGGAGCTGTTTTTT. Its protein product is CASRVLPNTGELFF.

The chain recombines TRBV4-1 with TRBJ2-3; D remains ambiguous. The CDR3 consists of 14 residues. The germline CDR1 and CDR2 sequences are MGHRA and YSYEKL. V was pared by 4 bases and J by 2 bases, with 10 bases between. Written as DNA, the CDR3 is TGCGCCAGCAGCCCCGGAGCCCCCACAGATACGCAGTATTTT. Translated: CASSPGAPTDTQYF.

This chain uses TRBV28 with TRBJ1-5; 7 nucleotides align to TRBD1. Germline CDR1 and CDR2: MDHEN and SYDVKM. The CDR3 runs to 16 residues. The trim removed 5 bases at V and 3 bases at J, leaving 10 bases unmatched. The chain's CDR3 is CASSPPDRVNNQPQHF. CDR3 sequence (DNA): TGTGCCAGCAGTCCCCCCGACAGGGTCAACAATCAGCCCCAGCATTTT.

This clonotype was recorded a few times. The rearrangement joins TRBV12-5 to TRBJ2-1; D possibly corresponds to TRBD2 (6 bases). Per the germline V gene, CDR1 is LGHNT and CDR2 is FRNRAP. V was shortened by 5 bases and J by 3 bases, with 11 bases between the two germline ends. The CDR3 has 14 residues. CDR3 sequence (DNA): TGTGCTAGTGGTCCCGGGGGAAACTACAATGAGCAGTTCTTC. It translates to CASGPGGNYNEQFF.

This clonotype was counted ten times or more. The chain carries TRBV4-1 and TRBJ2-1; D unclear. The CDR3 contains 14 residues. Germline loops: CDR1 MGHRA, CDR2 YSYEKL. V was shortened by 7 bases and J by 7 bases, with 17 bases between the two germline ends. CDR3 nucleotide sequence: TGCGCCAGCACCCCTAGGCTAGGAGAGAATGAGCAGTTCTTC. Its translation: CASTPRLGENEQFF.

The genes are TRBV7-2 and TRBJ1-4; the D gene is possibly TRBD1 (5 bases). CDR1 is SGHTA and CDR2 is FQGNSA in the germline V gene. The CDR3 has 15 residues. Trimming removed 5 bases from V and 2 bases from J, with 12 bases in between. This CDR3 is CASSRLGRTNEKLFF. The CDR3 DNA follows: TGTGCCAGCAGCCGACTGGGACGGACTAATGAAAAACTGTTTTTT.

This clonotype was counted a few times. The chain couples TRBV29-1 to TRBJ2-1; TRBD1 is a possible D gene (7 bases). Trimming cost V 5 bases and J 4 bases, with 12 bases left between them. Germline loops: CDR1 SQVTM, CDR2 ANQGSEA. CDR3 size: 13 residues. DNA for the CDR3: TGCAGCGTTCAGGGGGGAAAATACAATGAGCAGTTCTTC. Amino acid sequence: CSVQGGKYNEQFF.

V and J are TRBV12-3 or TRBV12-4 and TRBJ2-2; D unclear. This CDR3 region has 11 residues. Trimming removed 6 bases at V and 8 bases at J, with 7 bases between. CDR3 nucleotide sequence: TGTGCCAGCAGAACCGCAGGGGAGCTGTTTTTT. This encodes CASRTAGELFF.